This TCR beta chain originates from a study of blood T cell repertoires in COVID-19. Study context: Italy, Spain and the United States were the sources of the convalescent and acute COVID-19 samples. Sources were T cells, B-cell-depleted T cells, or PBMCs; the material itself was cDNA or gDNA.

The protocol was immunoSEQ multiplex PCR, while the TCRdb copy is restricted to in-frame clones and leaves out a portion. The data contain a few hundred thousand clones, around nine tenths of them singletons. Allocation to cohorts depended on clinical history reported by the participants. Sample: PBMCs or T cells enriched from blood (not recorded which). The TCR sequence derives from a woman aged 30 to 39 who had recovered from COVID-19.

CDR3: CASSPEQILDEQYF. The DNA of the CDR3 is TGCGCCAGCAGCCCGGAACAGATTTTGGACGAGCAGTACTTC. The gene calls are TRBV5-1 and TRBJ2-7; D uncertain. The CDR3 sequence is 14 residues long. Per germline, CDR1 SGHRS and CDR2 YFSETQ. V shed 4 bases and J shed 5 bases, with 16 bases lying between them.